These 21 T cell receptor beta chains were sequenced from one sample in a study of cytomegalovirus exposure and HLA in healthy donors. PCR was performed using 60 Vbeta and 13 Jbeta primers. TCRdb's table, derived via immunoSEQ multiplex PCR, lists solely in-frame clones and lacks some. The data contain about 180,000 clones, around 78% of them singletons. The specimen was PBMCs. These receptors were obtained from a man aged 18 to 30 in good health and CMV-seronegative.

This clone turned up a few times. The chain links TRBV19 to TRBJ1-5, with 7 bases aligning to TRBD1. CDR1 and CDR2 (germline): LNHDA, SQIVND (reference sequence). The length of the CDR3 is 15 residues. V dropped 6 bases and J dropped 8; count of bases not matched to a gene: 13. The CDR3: CASRMAGGGGEPQHF. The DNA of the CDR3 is TGTGCCAGTAGAATGGCGGGAGGGGGCGGGGAGCCCCAGCATTTT.

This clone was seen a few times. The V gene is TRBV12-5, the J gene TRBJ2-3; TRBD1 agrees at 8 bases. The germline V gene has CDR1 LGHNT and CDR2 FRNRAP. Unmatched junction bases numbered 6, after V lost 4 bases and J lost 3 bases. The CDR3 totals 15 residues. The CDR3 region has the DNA TGTGCTAGTGGTTCAGGGGGCAGTCGAACAGATACGCAGTATTTT. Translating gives CASGSGGSRTDTQYF. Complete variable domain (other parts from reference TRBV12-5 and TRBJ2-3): DARVTQTPRHKVTEMGQEVTMRCQPILGHNTVFWYRQTMMQGLELLAYFRNRAPLDDSGMPKDRFSAEMPDATLATLKIQPSEPRDSAVYFCASGSGGSRTDTQYFGPGTRLTVL.

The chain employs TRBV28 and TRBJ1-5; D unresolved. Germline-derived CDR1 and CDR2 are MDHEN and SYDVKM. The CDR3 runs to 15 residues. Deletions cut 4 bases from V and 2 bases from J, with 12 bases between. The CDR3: CASSSRFGGNQPQHF. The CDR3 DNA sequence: TGTGCCAGCAGTTCACGGTTTGGAGGCAATCAGCCCCAGCATTTT.

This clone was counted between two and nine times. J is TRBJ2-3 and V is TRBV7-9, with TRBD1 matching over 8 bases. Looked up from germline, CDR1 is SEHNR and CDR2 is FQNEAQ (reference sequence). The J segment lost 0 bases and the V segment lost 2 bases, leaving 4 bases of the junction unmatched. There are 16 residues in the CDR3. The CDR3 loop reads CASSLLWDRSTDTQYF. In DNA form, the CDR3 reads TGTGCCAGCAGCTTACTCTGGGACAGGAGCACAGATACGCAGTATTTT.

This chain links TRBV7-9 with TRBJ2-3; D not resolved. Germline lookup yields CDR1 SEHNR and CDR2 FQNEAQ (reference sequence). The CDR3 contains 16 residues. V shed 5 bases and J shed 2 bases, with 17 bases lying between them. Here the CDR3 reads CASSTRGRSSTDTQYF. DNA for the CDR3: TGTGCCAGCAGCACGAGAGGAAGAAGTTCCACAGATACGCAGTATTTT.

Here the CDR3 DNA reads TGCGCCAGCAGCCAACTAGCGGGGGGGCTGGAGACCCAGTACTTC. Protein product: CASSQLAGGLETQYF. The rearrangement uses TRBV4-1 and TRBJ2-5; TRBD2 aligns across 12 bases. V was clipped by 2 bases and J by 5 bases; unmatched bases: 3. Per the germline V gene, CDR1 is MGHRA and CDR2 is YSYEKL. This CDR3 contains 15 residues.

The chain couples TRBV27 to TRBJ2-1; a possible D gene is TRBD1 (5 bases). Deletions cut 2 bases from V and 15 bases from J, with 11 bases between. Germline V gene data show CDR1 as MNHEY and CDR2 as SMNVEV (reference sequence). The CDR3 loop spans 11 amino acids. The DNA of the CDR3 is TGTGCCAGCAGTTTAAGGGGAACTTGGTTCTTC. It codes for CASSLRGTWFF.

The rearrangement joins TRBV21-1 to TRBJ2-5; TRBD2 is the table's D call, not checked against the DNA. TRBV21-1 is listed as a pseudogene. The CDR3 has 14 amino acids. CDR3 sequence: CASSQAGGLETQYF. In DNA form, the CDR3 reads TGTGCCAGCAGCCAAGCGGGGGGGTTGGAGACCCAGTACTTC.

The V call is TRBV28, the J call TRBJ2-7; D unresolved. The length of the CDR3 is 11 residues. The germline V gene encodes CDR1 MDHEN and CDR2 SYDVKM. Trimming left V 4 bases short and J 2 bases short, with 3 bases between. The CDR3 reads CASSSAYEQYF. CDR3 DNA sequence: TGTGCCAGCAGTTCAGCCTACGAGCAGTACTTC.

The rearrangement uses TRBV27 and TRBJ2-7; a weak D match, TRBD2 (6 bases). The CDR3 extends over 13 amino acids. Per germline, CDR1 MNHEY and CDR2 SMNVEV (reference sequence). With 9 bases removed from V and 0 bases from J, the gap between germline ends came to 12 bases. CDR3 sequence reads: CASSRTNSYEQYF. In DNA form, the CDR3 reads TGTGCCAGTTCCCGGACTAACTCCTACGAGCAGTACTTC.

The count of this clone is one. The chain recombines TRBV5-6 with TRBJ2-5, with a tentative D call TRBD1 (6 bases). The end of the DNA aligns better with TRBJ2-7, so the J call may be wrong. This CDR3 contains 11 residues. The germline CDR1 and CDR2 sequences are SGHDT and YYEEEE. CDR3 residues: CASTAGVEQYF. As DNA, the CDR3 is TGTGCCAGCACTGCAGGGGTCGAGCAGTACTTC.

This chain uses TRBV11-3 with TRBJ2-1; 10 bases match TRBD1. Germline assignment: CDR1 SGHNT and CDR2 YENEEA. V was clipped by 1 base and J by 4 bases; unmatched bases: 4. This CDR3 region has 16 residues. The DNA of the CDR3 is TGTGCCAGCAGCTTAGTAGGGACAGGGGATTACAATGAGCAGTTCTTC. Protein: CASSLVGTGDYNEQFF.

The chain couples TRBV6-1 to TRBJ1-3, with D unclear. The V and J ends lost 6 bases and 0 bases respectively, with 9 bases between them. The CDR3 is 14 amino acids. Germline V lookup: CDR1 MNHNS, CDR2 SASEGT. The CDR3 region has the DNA TGTGCCAGCAGGCAGACAAACTCTGGAAACACCATATATTTT. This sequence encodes CASRQTNSGNTIYF.

CDR3 DNA: TGTGCCACCGAGGTGGGGGCGTTCAGAGAAAACGAGCAGTTCTTC. Residues: CATEVGAFRENEQFF. The chain links TRBV28 to TRBJ2-1; TRBD1 is a possible D gene (6 bases). Germline V lookup: CDR1 MDHEN, CDR2 SYDVKM. CDR3 size: 15 residues. V was pared by 10 bases and J by 10 bases, with 26 bases between. Supplemented by reference TRBV28 and TRBJ2-1, the full variable domain reads DVKVTQSSRYLVKRTGEKVFLECVQDMDHENMFWYRQDPGLGLRLIYFSYDVKMKEKGDIPEGYSVSREKKERFSLILESASTNQTSMYLCATEVGAFRENEQFFGPGTRLTVL.

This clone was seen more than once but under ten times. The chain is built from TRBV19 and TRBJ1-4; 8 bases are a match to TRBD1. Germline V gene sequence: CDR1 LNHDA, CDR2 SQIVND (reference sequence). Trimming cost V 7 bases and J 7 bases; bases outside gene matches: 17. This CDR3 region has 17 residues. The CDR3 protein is CASNIRRSGTGGEKLFF. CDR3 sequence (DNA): TGTGCCAGTAACATACGAAGGTCCGGGACAGGCGGTGAAAAACTGTTTTTT.

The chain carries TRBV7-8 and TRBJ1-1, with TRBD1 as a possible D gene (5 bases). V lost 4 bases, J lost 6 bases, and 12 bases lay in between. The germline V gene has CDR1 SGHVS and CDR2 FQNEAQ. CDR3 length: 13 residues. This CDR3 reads CASSSTWGAEAFF. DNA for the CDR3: TGTGCCAGCAGCTCCACCTGGGGCGCTGAAGCTTTCTTT. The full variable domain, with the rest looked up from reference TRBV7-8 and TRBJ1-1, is GAGVSQSPRYKVAKRGQDVALRCDPISGHVSLFWYQQALGQGPEFLTYFQNEAQLDKSGLPSDRFFAERPEGSVSTLKIQRTQQEDSAVYLCASSSTWGAEAFFGQGTRLTVV.

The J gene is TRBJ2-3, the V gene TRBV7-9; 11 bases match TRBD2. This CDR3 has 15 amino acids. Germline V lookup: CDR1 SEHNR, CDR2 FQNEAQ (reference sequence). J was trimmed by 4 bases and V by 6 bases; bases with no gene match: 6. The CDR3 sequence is CASSSLAGGADTQYF. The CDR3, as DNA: TGTGCCAGCAGTTCGCTAGCGGGAGGTGCAGATACGCAGTATTTT.

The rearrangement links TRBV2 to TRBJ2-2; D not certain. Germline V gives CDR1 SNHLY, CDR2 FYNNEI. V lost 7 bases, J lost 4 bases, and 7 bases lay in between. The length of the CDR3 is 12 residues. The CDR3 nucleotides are TGTGCCAGCAAGCGCGGCACCGGGGAGCTGTTTTTT. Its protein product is CASKRGTGELFF. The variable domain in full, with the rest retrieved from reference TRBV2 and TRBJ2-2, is EPEVTQTPSHQVTQMGQEVILRCVPISNHLYFYWYRQILGQKVEFLVSFYNNEISEKSEIFDDQFSVERPDGSNFTLKIRSTKLEDSAMYFCASKRGTGELFFGEGSRLTVL.

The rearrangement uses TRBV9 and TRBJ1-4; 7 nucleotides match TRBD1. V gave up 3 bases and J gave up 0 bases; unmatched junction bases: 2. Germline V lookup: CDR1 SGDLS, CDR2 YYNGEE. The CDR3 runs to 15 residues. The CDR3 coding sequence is TGTGCCAGCAGCGCGGGGACAGCAACTAATGAAAAACTGTTTTTT. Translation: CASSAGTATNEKLFF.

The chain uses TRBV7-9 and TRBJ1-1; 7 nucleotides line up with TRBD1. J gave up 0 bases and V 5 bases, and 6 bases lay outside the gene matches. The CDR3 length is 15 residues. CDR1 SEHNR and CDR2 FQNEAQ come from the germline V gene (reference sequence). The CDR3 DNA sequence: TGTGCCAGCAGCCCACCGACAGGGTTGAACACTGAAGCTTTCTTT. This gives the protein CASSPPTGLNTEAFF.

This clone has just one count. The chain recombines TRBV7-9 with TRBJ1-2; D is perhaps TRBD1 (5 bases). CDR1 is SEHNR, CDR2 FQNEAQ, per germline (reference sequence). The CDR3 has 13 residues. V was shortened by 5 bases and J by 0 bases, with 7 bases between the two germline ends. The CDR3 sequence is CASSIQANYGYTF. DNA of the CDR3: TGTGCCAGCAGCATACAGGCTAACTATGGCTACACCTTC.